Sequencing of this T cell receptor (beta chain) was carried out in a study of cytomegalovirus exposure and HLA in healthy donors. As for the donors, each was a healthy bone marrow donor. Primers for the PCR totalled 60 Vbeta and 13 Jbeta. TCRdb's table, derived via immunoSEQ multiplex PCR, lists solely in-frame clones and lacks some. The sample yields about 170,000 clones, roughly 85% seen once. This TCR came from a male donor in good health and CMV-seronegative. Sequences were obtained from PBMCs.

For the CDR3, the DNA is TGTGCCAGCAGCGTAGCAGCGGGAGGGCCCTACAATGAGCAGTTCTTC. As protein: CASSVAAGGPYNEQFF. J is TRBJ2-1 and V is TRBV9; 10 bases fit TRBD2. V was pared by 0 bases and J by 2 bases, with 2 bases of the junction left unmatched. The V gene's germline CDR1 is SGDLS and CDR2 YYNGEE. There are 16 residues in the CDR3.